This entry lists 17 T cell receptor beta chains sequenced from one sample in a study of blood T cell repertoires in COVID-19. Generated by immunoSEQ multiplex PCR, the TCRdb table keeps only in-frame clones and is missing some. The data show a few hundred thousand clones, roughly 87% seen once. Sequenced: PBMCs or T cells enriched from blood (not recorded which). The receptors come from a woman between 45 and 65 years old who had recovered from COVID-19.

V is TRBV5-8 and J is TRBJ2-4; D unresolved. The V and J ends lost 6 bases and 5 bases respectively, with 9 bases between them. This CDR3 comprises 12 residues. Looked up from germline, CDR1 is SGHTS and CDR2 is YDEGEE. CDR3 loop: CASTALENIQYF. CDR3 DNA sequence: TGTGCCAGCACCGCTCTAGAAAACATTCAGTACTTC.

This sequence joins TRBV15 and TRBJ1-5, with 8 bases that match TRBD1. This CDR3 contains 20 residues. V lost 0 bases and J lost 2; bases outside the gene matches: 15. Germline CDR1 and CDR2: LNHNV and YYDKDF (reference sequence). CDR3 amino acids: CATSREGATTGAVGNQPQHF. The CDR3 DNA follows: TGTGCCACCAGCAGAGAGGGGGCGACGACAGGGGCGGTAGGCAATCAGCCCCAGCATTTT.

The V call is TRBV25-1, the J call TRBJ1-1; D may be TRBD1 (5 bases). CDR3 length: 12 amino acids. Germline assignment: CDR1 MGHDK and CDR2 SYGVNS. The ends were cut back, 8 bases at V and 4 bases at J, with 11 bases in the middle. Here the CDR3 reads CASEGHRTEAFF. The CDR3 nucleotides are TGTGCCAGCGAAGGACACCGCACTGAAGCTTTCTTT.

The table lists this clone with a count of one. The CDR3 coding sequence is TGTGCCAGCAGTTTCTTCGGGGTTGGGAGCGAGCCCCAGCATTTT. This translates into CASSFFGVGSEPQHF. The rearrangement joins TRBV28 to TRBJ1-5; no clear D. Trimming stripped 3 bases from V and 8 bases from J, with 17 bases between. CDR3 size: 15 residues. Germline V CDR1 and CDR2: MDHEN, SYDVKM.

This chain uses TRBV15 with TRBJ2-4; 7 nucleotides agree with TRBD1. The germline gives CDR1 LNHNV, CDR2 YYDKDF (reference sequence). V lost 5 bases, J lost 7 bases, and 11 bases stayed unmatched. This CDR3 has 15 residues. CDR3 amino acids: CATSRSGTESNIQYF. The CDR3 bases are TGTGCCACCAGCCGATCCGGGACAGAGTCTAACATTCAGTACTTC.

J is TRBJ2-7 and V is TRBV7-9; 7 bases line up with TRBD2. Germline V gives CDR1 SEHNR, CDR2 FQNEAQ (reference sequence). The CDR3 is 12 residues long. Trimming took 11 bases from V and 2 from J; bases not matched to a gene: 6. The CDR3 DNA follows: TGTGCCGTCGGGGGGACCCCCTACGAGCAGTACTTC. Amino acid sequence: CAVGGTPYEQYF.

This clone was seen a handful of times. This rearrangement joins TRBV19 to TRBJ1-1, with D perhaps TRBD1 (5 bases). Germline CDR1 is LNHDA and CDR2 is SQIVND (reference sequence). Between the trimmed V and J ends, which lost 5 bases and 4 bases, there was a span of 14 bases. The CDR3 spans 14 residues. The CDR3 nucleotides read TGTGCCAGTAGTGGCCGGGGGGTTATCACTGAAGCTTTCTTT. This translates into CASSGRGVITEAFF.

The chain has TRBV11-3 and TRBJ2-2, with 8 bases aligning to TRBD1. This CDR3 comprises 14 residues. J gave up 4 bases and V 5 bases, and 3 bases lay outside the gene matches. The germline V gene has CDR1 SGHNT and CDR2 YENEEA. CDR3 amino acids: CASSGQGTTGELFF. CDR3 nucleotide sequence: TGTGCCAGCAGCGGACAGGGCACCACCGGGGAGCTGTTTTTT.

This chain links TRBV5-1 with TRBJ1-3, with D possibly matching TRBD1 (5 bases). The germline V gene has CDR1 SGHRS and CDR2 YFSETQ. Trimming cost V 1 base and J 1 base, with 12 bases left between them. The CDR3 sequence is 16 residues long. The CDR3 here is CASSLSRTGSGNTIYF. CDR3 coding DNA: TGCGCCAGCAGCTTGTCACGTACAGGATCTGGAAACACCATATATTTT. The whole variable domain, filled in from reference TRBV5-1 and TRBJ1-3, reads KAGVTQTPRYLIKTRGQQVTLSCSPISGHRSVSWYQQTPGQGLQFLFEYFSETQRNKGNFPGRFSGRQFSNSRSEMNVSTLELGDSALYLCASSLSRTGSGNTIYFGEGSWLTVV.

This chain connects TRBV7-2 to TRBJ1-2; D unresolved. V lost 5 bases to trimming and J lost 7 bases, with 17 bases between them. From germline, CDR1 is SGHTA and CDR2 FQGNSA. The CDR3 sequence is 14 residues long. The CDR3 DNA is TGTGCCAGCAGCGCAATGGGCCGGGGAGGTGGCTACACCTTC. It specifies CASSAMGRGGGYTF.

The J gene is TRBJ1-2, the V gene TRBV27; TRBD1 matches at 8 bases. This CDR3 region has 16 residues. Germline values: CDR1 MNHEY, CDR2 SMNVEV (reference sequence). V was pared by 8 bases and J by 7 bases, with 18 bases of the junction left unmatched. CDR3 sequence (DNA): TGTGCCAGCCAACGGACAGGGAGACCAAGATTATTTGGCTACACCTTC. Translating it yields CASQRTGRPRLFGYTF.

The genes are TRBV18 and TRBJ1-5; weak D call: TRBD1 (5 bases). CDR1 is KGHSH, CDR2 LQKENI, per germline. The CDR3 contains 15 residues. V lost 2 bases and J lost 3, with 11 bases in between. The CDR3 DNA is TGTGCCAGCTCACCATTGGGGGGAAACAATCAGCCCCAGCATTTT. Its translation is CASSPLGGNNQPQHF.

The chain is built from TRBV2 and TRBJ2-7; TRBD2 matches at 9 bases. Germline V gene lookup returns CDR1 SNHLY and CDR2 FYNNEI. The CDR3 spans 15 residues. V lost 4 bases and J lost 4; bases outside the gene matches: 8. CDR3 nucleotide sequence: TGTGCCAGCAGTGTGTCCCTAGCGGGGCAATACGAGCAGTACTTC. Its protein product is CASSVSLAGQYEQYF.

The chain is built from TRBV6-5 and TRBJ2-1; TRBD1 might be the D (7 bases). The CDR3 covers 16 residues. The germline CDR1 and CDR2 sequences are MNHEY and SVGAGI. V was cut by 4 bases and J by 5 bases, with 18 bases left in between. The CDR3 reads CASSWIQGGIHNEQFF. The CDR3 DNA sequence: TGTGCCAGCAGTTGGATCCAGGGGGGAATCCACAATGAGCAGTTCTTC.

V is TRBV5-4 and J is TRBJ2-1; TRBD2 matches at 7 bases. Germline V gene sequence: CDR1 SGHNT, CDR2 YYREEE (reference sequence). The CDR3 has 16 amino acids. After removal of 0 bases from V and 4 bases from J, the junction contained 7 bases not matched to a gene. This chain's CDR3 is CASSLAPTSEYNEQFF. The CDR3 DNA reads TGTGCCAGCAGCTTGGCCCCAACTAGCGAGTACAATGAGCAGTTCTTC.

The genes are TRBV15 and TRBJ2-1; 7 bases match TRBD2. J gave up 5 bases and V 4 bases, and 8 bases lay outside the gene matches. Germline loops: CDR1 LNHNV, CDR2 YYDKDF (reference sequence). The CDR3 contains 15 residues. CDR3: CATSTPLRGNNEQFF. The CDR3 DNA is TGTGCCACCAGCACCCCTCTGCGGGGGAACAATGAGCAGTTCTTC.

The gene calls are TRBV4-1 and TRBJ1-6; possibly TRBD1 for D (6 bases). V shed 1 base and J shed 6 bases, with 10 bases lying between them. Germline V gene lookup returns CDR1 MGHRA and CDR2 YSYEKL. This CDR3 is 15 amino acids long. CDR3 loop: CASSQGPGANSPLHF. CDR3 nucleotide sequence: TGCGCCAGCAGCCAAGGGCCAGGGGCTAATTCACCCCTCCACTTT.